Described below is a single T cell receptor (beta chain) sequence and its context. Germline lookup yields CDR1 GTSNPN and CDR2 SVGIG (reference sequence). The CDR3 spans 13 residues. The V end lost 3 bases, the J end lost 4 bases, and 11 bases lay between the germline ends. This entry comes from a study of blood T cell repertoires in COVID-19. Study in general: Sample material is recorded as cDNA or gDNA derived from T cells, B-cell-depleted T cells, or PBMCs.

As handled by the study authors: Reference gene primer amplification gave estimated nucleated cell counts. Using immunoSEQ multiplex PCR, the repertoire was profiled, and TCRdb retains in-frame clones only, with some absent. That table furnishes V, J and clone size, whereas the DNA furnished D and trimming. Here the sample spans roughly 250,000 clones, about 87% being singletons. Study members were between about 18 and 89 years old and lived in approximately 25 US regions. The source material was PBMCs or T cells enriched from blood (not recorded which). The source of this sequence is a woman between 50 and 59 years old who had recovered from COVID-19. The chain carries TRBV30 and TRBJ2-3; tentative D call: TRBD2 (5 bases). CDR3 in DNA: TGTGCCTGGAGCCCACTAGTCGCAGATACGCAGTATTTT. Its translation is CAWSPLVADTQYF.